The 18 T cell receptor beta chains below all came from one sample that was sequenced in a study of blood T cell repertoires in COVID-19. The protocol was immunoSEQ multiplex PCR, while the TCRdb copy is restricted to in-frame clones and leaves out a portion. This sample carries hundreds of thousands of clones, around nine tenths of them seen once, and the ten largest clones take around 3.5%. The sequenced sample was peripheral blood. These TCRs come from a woman aged 18-29 years who had recovered from COVID-19.

V is TRBV19 and J is TRBJ2-5, with 7 nucleotides matching TRBD1. Trimming cost V 7 bases and J 4 bases; bases outside gene matches: 9. This CDR3 comprises 14 residues. The germline V gene has CDR1 LNHDA and CDR2 SQIVND (reference sequence). In DNA, the CDR3 is TGTGCCAGTAAGGGGGCGTCTTGGAGAGAGACCCAGTACTTC. It specifies CASKGASWRETQYF.

The CDR3, as DNA: TGTGCCAGCTCACCACCGGGCGGGGGCGGCAATAGCAATCAGCCCCAGCATTTT. Its protein is CASSPPGGGGNSNQPQHF. The chain links TRBV18 to TRBJ1-5; tentative D call: TRBD1 (6 bases). The V and J ends lost 0 bases and 0 bases respectively, with 15 bases between them. CDR3 length: 18 amino acids. The germline V gene has CDR1 KGHSH and CDR2 LQKENI.

The chain uses TRBV24-1 and TRBJ1-4; 9 positions match TRBD1. V lost 3 bases and J lost 7; bases outside the gene matches: 8. Germline V gives CDR1 KGHDR, CDR2 SFDVKD. The CDR3 is 16 residues long. Written as DNA, the CDR3 is TGTGCCACCAGTGATCCACAGGGGGCATTAAGTGAAAAACTGTTTTTT. Amino acids: CATSDPQGALSEKLFF.

The chain has TRBV19 and TRBJ1-2; a possible D gene is TRBD1 (5 bases). Germline V lookup: CDR1 LNHDA, CDR2 SQIVND (reference sequence). V was cut by 6 bases and J by 4 bases, with 12 bases left in between. The length of the CDR3 is 13 residues. The CDR3, as DNA: TGTGCCAGTAGCCCGACAGTGATCTATGGCTACACCTTC. This gives the protein CASSPTVIYGYTF.

This clone showed up just a few times. The chain recombines TRBV10-3 with TRBJ2-7; perhaps TRBD2 as D (6 bases). V gave up 2 bases and J gave up 5 bases, with 10 bases separating them. Germline CDR1 is ENHRY and CDR2 is SYGVKD. CDR3 size: 13 residues. Here the CDR3 DNA reads TGTGCCATCAGTGAGAAGGGAGGCAACGAGCAGTACGTC. It translates to CAISEKGGNEQYV.

V gene TRBV24-1 combines with J gene TRBJ2-2; 7 bases match TRBD1. With V trimmed by 3 bases and J by 0 bases, 6 bases remained unmatched. Germline values: CDR1 KGHDR, CDR2 SFDVKD. CDR3 length equals 17 residues. CDR3 amino acids: CATSDALQGSNTGELFF. The CDR3 nucleotides are TGTGCCACCAGTGATGCCCTACAGGGGTCGAACACCGGGGAGCTGTTTTTT.

This clone occurred a few times. The chain carries TRBV19 and TRBJ1-6; D gene unclear. Per the germline V gene, CDR1 is LNHDA and CDR2 is SQIVND (reference sequence). The V gene lost 5 bases and the J gene lost 0 bases, with 14 bases spanning the gap. The CDR3 has 17 residues. The CDR3 region is CASSFWGGSSYNSPLHF. CDR3 bases: TGTGCCAGTAGTTTTTGGGGTGGGAGCTCCTATAATTCACCCCTCCACTTT.

The CDR3 region is CASSDGQGVFYEQYV. The CDR3 coding sequence is TGTGCCAGCAGCGACGGACAGGGGGTTTTCTACGAGCAGTACGTC. The genes are TRBV2 and TRBJ2-7, with TRBD1 matching 10 bases. CDR1 SNHLY and CDR2 FYNNEI come from the germline V gene. Unmatched junction bases numbered 8, after V lost 6 bases and J lost 3 bases. The CDR3 is 15 amino acids.

The chain links TRBV7-9 to TRBJ2-3, with D perhaps matching TRBD2 (6 bases). Germline-derived CDR1 and CDR2 are SEHNR and FQNEAQ (reference sequence). The CDR3 runs 13 residues. Trimming cost V 3 bases and J 8 bases, with 12 bases left between them. In DNA form, the CDR3 reads TGTGCCAGCAGCTTCGGGACCGGGGGTACGCAGTATTTT. Translation gives CASSFGTGGTQYF.

The chain employs TRBV5-6 and TRBJ1-3; 7 positions match TRBD1. V gave up 4 bases and J gave up 4 bases; unmatched junction bases: 8. CDR3 length equals 15 residues. Germline CDR1 SGHDT, CDR2 YYEEEE. The CDR3 sequence: CASSPAGGRGNTIYF. In nucleotides, the CDR3 is TGTGCCAGCAGCCCCGCAGGGGGTCGAGGAAACACCATATATTTT. Full variable domain (outside the CDR3, taken from reference TRBV5-6 and TRBJ1-3): DAGVTQSPTHLIKTRGQQVTLRCSPKSGHDTVSWYQQALGQGPQFIFQYYEEEERQRGNFPDRFSGHQFPNYSSELNVNALLLGDSALYLCASSPAGGRGNTIYFGEGSWLTVV.

The chain has TRBV4-3 and TRBJ1-2; maybe TRBD1 (5 bases). The germline gives CDR1 LGHNA, CDR2 YSLEER. V lost 0 bases, J lost 4 bases, and 9 bases lay in between. This CDR3 contains 14 residues. CDR3 in DNA: TGCGCCAGCAGCCAAGATCAGGGTCCCTATGGCTACACCTTC. Its protein is CASSQDQGPYGYTF.

The genes are TRBV21-1 and TRBJ2-5; TRBD1 is the table's D call, not checked against the DNA. TRBV21-1 is a pseudogene locus. The CDR3 covers 16 residues. The CDR3 reads CASSKRGSGGRETQYF. The CDR3 DNA is TGTGCCAGCAGCAAAAGGGGGAGTGGGGGTAGAGAGACCCAGTACTTC.

This rearrangement joins TRBV7-6 to TRBJ2-1; the match to TRBD2 covers 11 bases. Germline V CDR1 and CDR2: SGHVS, FNYEAQ. The CDR3 extends over 16 amino acids. The ends lost 4 bases at V and 9 bases at J; junction bases unmatched: 11. Here the CDR3 DNA reads TGTGCCAGCAGCTCGCAATTAGCGGGGGGGTTCGCTGAGCAGTTCTTC. Translated, it gives CASSSQLAGGFAEQFF.

V and J are TRBV9 and TRBJ1-1; the D gene is possibly TRBD1 (6 bases). The CDR3 sequence is 16 residues long. From germline, CDR1 is SGDLS and CDR2 YYNGEE. The V end was cut by 0 bases, the J end by 1 base, with 13 bases between. For the CDR3, the DNA is TGTGCCAGCAGCGTAGGGGGGCCGGATTCGAACACTGAAGCTTTCTTT. It specifies CASSVGGPDSNTEAFF. The full variable domain, its missing parts supplied by reference TRBV9 and TRBJ1-1, is DSGVTQTPKHLITATGQRVTLRCSPRSGDLSVYWYQQSLDQGLQFLIQYYNGEERAKGNILERFSAQQFPDLHSELNLSSLELGDSALYFCASSVGGPDSNTEAFFGQGTRLTVV.

The gene calls are TRBV7-6 and TRBJ2-2; D might be TRBD2 (5 bases). Trimming removed 11 bases from V and 7 bases from J, with 11 bases in between. The CDR3 is made up of 11 amino acids. The germline V gene encodes CDR1 SGHVS and CDR2 FNYEAQ. The CDR3 here is CAGRAVGELFF. CDR3 DNA: TGTGCCGGGCGGGCGGTCGGGGAGCTGTTTTTT.

The chain is built from TRBV28 and TRBJ1-2; no clear D gene. This CDR3 is built from 12 residues. CDR1 MDHEN and CDR2 SYDVKM come from the germline V gene. V dropped 1 base and J dropped 6 bases, with 6 bases sitting between them. The DNA for the CDR3 is TGTGCCAGCAGTTTATTCACAGATGGCTACACCTTC. Protein: CASSLFTDGYTF.

J is TRBJ2-1 and V is TRBV6-5; no firm D call. The CDR3 runs to 12 residues. The ends were cut back, 8 bases at V and 6 bases at J, with 11 bases in the middle. Germline V gene sequence: CDR1 MNHEY, CDR2 SVGAGI. The CDR3 is CASGTIGNEQFF. The CDR3 DNA reads TGTGCCAGCGGTACTATCGGCAATGAGCAGTTCTTC.

V and J are TRBV27 and TRBJ1-6; a possible D gene is TRBD1 (5 bases). This CDR3 region has 19 residues. The V gene lost 6 bases and the J gene lost 10 bases, with 31 bases spanning the gap. The germline CDR1 and CDR2 sequences are MNHEY and SMNVEV (reference sequence). CDR3 sequence: CASRRFASGLGTGESPLHF. The CDR3 nucleotides are TGTGCCAGCAGACGTTTCGCCTCCGGGCTCGGGACGGGAGAGTCACCCCTCCACTTT.